This T cell receptor beta chain was captured in a study of control samples from healthy donors and cancer patients (dated by TCRdb to 2018 to 2020). With respect to this clone: This clone's antigen is unknown. No base-level quality is on record; no much larger clone is a single base apart.

Library construction relied on the immunoSEQ multiplex PCR assay. Not all clones reach the TCRdb copy of this immuneACCESS table, which keeps in-frame sequences only. Checked studies attribute under half of the gap to unresolved V genes and leave the rest unexplained. For this sample there are under 30,000 clones; almost 85% appear just once. Of the sample, roughly 6.7% is held by the ten largest clones. The sample comprised PBMCs. The receptor was isolated from a woman aged 55-69 years with head and neck cancer.

Here is the DNA: TGTGCCAGCAGCCCCCGGACGTTCTCGGGGGAGCAGTACTTC. This yields the protein CASSPRTFSGEQYF. The chain joins TRBV5-6 to TRBJ2-7, with a tentative D gene TRBD2 over 5 matching bases. The germline ends are 18 bases apart after V is trimmed by 4 bases and J by 7 bases. From its cysteine to its phenylalanine, the CDR3 spans 14 amino acids. Just the 42-base CDR3 DNA is kept, in frame starting at base 1. In the germline V gene, CDR1 corresponds to SGHDT and CDR2 to YYEEEE. The CDR3, completed at both ends by the reference TRBV5-6 and TRBJ2-7 genes, gives the full variable domain DAGVTQSPTHLIKTRGQQVTLRCSPKSGHDTVSWYQQALGQGPQFIFQYYEEEERQRGNFPDRFSGHQFPNYSSELNVNALLLGDSALYLCASSPRTFSGEQYFGPGTRLTVT.